The present T cell receptor beta chain was sequenced within a study of blood T cell repertoires in COVID-19. Study-wide background: Samples representing acute and convalescent COVID-19 were sourced from the United States, Italy and Spain. Sources were T cells, B-cell-depleted T cells, or PBMCs; the material itself was cDNA or gDNA.

Assay: immunoSEQ multiplex PCR; the TCRdb copy retains only in-frame clones and omits some. The table lists more than 200,000 clones, around 84% of them singletons, with around 5.1% in the top ten. This CDR3 has 13 residues. The V and J ends lost 7 bases and 10 bases, in that order; junction bases with no gene match: 8. The sequencing input was peripheral blood. This TCR came from a woman aged 55-69 years with COVID-19, enrolled during active disease. The chain recombines TRBV12-3 or TRBV12-4 with TRBJ2-1; 9 positions match TRBD2. DNA of the CDR3: TGTGCCAGCACCCTCTGGCTAGCGGGAGAGCAGTTCTTC. As protein: CASTLWLAGEQFF.